This T cell receptor (beta chain) was sequenced in a study of blood T cell repertoires in COVID-19 (dated by TCRdb to 2019 to 2021). Regarding the study in general: Samples from collaborators originated in the United States, Italy and Spain and spanned both the acute and convalescent phases of COVID-19. The dataset comprised deeply sampled blood TCRbeta repertoires from subjects exposed to, actively infected with, or recovered from COVID-19. The material from the prospective study consisted of cDNA or gDNA derived from T cells, B-cell-depleted T cells, or PBMCs. Samples were obtained from the ongoing ImmuneRACE study (first 160 participants) and from about 1,300 subjects provided by 6 global collaborators. A de-identified subject ID, COVID-19 status, age in years and sex were almost always included in the sample metadata. The repertoires were released in a freely available public database intended as a resource for research on the immune response to SARS-CoV-2. Where available, HLA class I and class II types were obtained from metadata supplied by the sample provider rather than from assay-based typing.

Collaborating institutions collected whole blood in K2EDTA tubes following their own protocols. Collaborator samples were shipped for TCRbeta analysis as frozen whole blood, isolated PBMCs, or DNA extracted from either sample type. Concerning this clone itself: Its antigen is not yet known. No base qualities exist here, and no much larger clone lies one base off it.

Study-wide findings and limitations: The quantity of clinical and demographic metadata differed by source and by participant and was supplied without curation.

The immunoSEQ Assay, a bias-controlled multiplex PCR, was used to amplify TCRbeta CDR3 regions from genomic DNA. Under the source paper's analysis protocol: The number of nucleated cells in each sample was estimated from the amplification of reference gene primers within the assay. Sequence reads were collapsed and filtered to measure the absolute abundance of every unique TCRbeta CDR3 rearrangement. For each sample, productive Simpson clonality was calculated as the square root of Simpson's diversity index across productive rearrangements. The source is immuneACCESS, and TCRdb retained only in-frame sequences with V and J called. Part of the clones is not carried over; for the studies checked, unresolved V genes explain less than half of this, and the remainder is unexplained. The DNA was the basis for D and trimming; V, J and clone size are from that table. The sample table records about 54,000 clones; around four fifths of these occur just once. The ten largest make up approximately 5.7% of the sample.

Cut back by 7 bases and 7 bases, the V and J ends lie 14 bases apart. Measured from the cysteine to the phenylalanine, the CDR3 is 13 residues long. Only the CDR3 region is kept as DNA, spanning 39 bases read in frame from base 1. The CDR1 and CDR2 encoded by the germline V gene (reference sequence) are LNHDA and SQIVND. The sequencing input was peripheral blood. This clonotype was obtained from a human donor in a cohort sampled during active COVID-19. Recombination connected TRBV19 to TRBJ1-5; the D gene assignment is ambiguous. The base sequence is TGTGCCAGTACCGATCCCGTCGGGCAGCCCCAGCATTTT. It is translated as CASTDPVGQPQHF.